The sample holds one count of the clone carrying this T cell receptor beta chain. Measured with immunoSEQ multiplex PCR; TCRdb has only the in-frame clones, and not every one. The repertoire has around 480,000 clones, roughly 87% of them found once; the top ten carry about 0.7%. The data were obtained in a study of blood T cell repertoires in COVID-19. This CDR3 has 16 residues. J lost 9 bases, V lost 3 bases, and 9 bases had no gene match. Germline CDR1 SGHRS, CDR2 YFSETQ. The V gene is TRBV5-1, the J gene TRBJ2-1; TRBD2 matches 13 bases. The material sequenced was PBMCs or T cells enriched from blood (not recorded which). The sequence came from a woman younger than 30 who had recovered from COVID-19. The CDR3 region is CASSSSTSGGVGEQFF. The CDR3 DNA reads TGCGCCAGCAGCTCGTCCACTAGCGGGGGGGTCGGTGAGCAGTTCTTC.